This T cell receptor beta chain was identified during a study of T cell responses to AZD1222 COVID-19 vaccine. Sequencing used immunoSEQ multiplex PCR; TCRdb keeps in-frame clones, though not all of them. The sample includes roughly 100,000 clones, roughly nine tenths of them seen just once. On this clone: Its antigen remains unidentified.

This CDR3 comprises 16 residues. J lost 3 bases, V lost 3 bases, and 9 bases had no gene match. Per the germline V gene, CDR1 is SGHDN and CDR2 is FVKESK. General study findings and limits: Distributed over spike, vaccine-associated CD4 TCRs predominated at 160-218 and 743-854. Reports say nearly half of spike-specific TCRs go after unmutated variant regions. The breadth and depth of Spike-specific TCRs increased once two AZD1222 doses had been given. Clonal diversity was possibly underestimated; the donors were predominantly white British and more often female.

This TCR derives from an adult who received the AZD1222 COVID-19 vaccine. The chain recombines TRBV14 with TRBJ2-7, with 9 bases that match TRBD2. This sample comprised peripheral blood, obtained 28 days after the second AZD1222 dose. As DNA, the CDR3 is TGTGCCAGCAGCCATGGAACTCGAGCGGGAGGCTACGAGCAGTACTTC. It codes for CASSHGTRAGGYEQYF.